This entry lists 19 T cell receptor beta chains sequenced from one sample in a study of Ad26.COV2.S vaccination and SARS-CoV-2 variants. TCRdb keeps only in-frame clones here, not all; method: immunoSEQ multiplex PCR. The data contain 400,000 to 450,000 clones, around 91% of them singletons. Treatment in this sample: roughly 20 received Ad26.COV2.S at low or high dose, single or two shots; about five received placebo; per-sample allocation not given. Sampling took place 63 days after the first vaccine or placebo injection. The sample was peripheral blood, taken in a trial of Ad26.COV2.S vaccine versus placebo. All receptors come from a person aged 18 to 59 who received the Ad26.COV2.S COVID-19 vaccine or a placebo.

The V call is TRBV5-1, the J call TRBJ2-1; D is perhaps TRBD1 or TRBD2 (5 bases each). This CDR3 region has 14 residues. V was trimmed by 4 bases and J by 15 bases, leaving 23 bases between them. Germline assignment: CDR1 SGHRS and CDR2 YFSETQ. CDR3 protein: CASSAYTSGQVRFF. Written as DNA, the CDR3 is TGCGCCAGCAGCGCCTACACCTCGGGGCAAGTCAGGTTCTTC.

V gene TRBV18 combines with J gene TRBJ1-2, with D tentatively TRBD1 (6 bases). V lost 5 bases to trimming and J lost 4 bases, with 17 bases between them. The germline V gene has CDR1 KGHSH and CDR2 LQKENI. This CDR3 spans 15 amino acids. In nucleotides, the CDR3 is TGTGCCAGCTCAGCAACGGGGGCGGTTAGCTATGGCTACACCTTC. This codes for CASSATGAVSYGYTF.

The chain links TRBV6-2 or TRBV6-3 to TRBJ1-5, with D maybe TRBD1 (5 bases). V lost 0 bases and J 7 bases, leaving 19 bases between the germline ends. CDR3 length: 17 residues. CDR1 is MNHEY, CDR2 SVGEGT, per germline. CDR3 coding DNA: TGTGCCAGCAGTTACTCCCCCTTCCCGGCAGGGAGGCAGCCCCAGCATTTT. Translation: CASSYSPFPAGRQPQHF.

V is TRBV27 and J is TRBJ2-7; TRBD1 agrees at 7 bases. The CDR3 extends over 14 amino acids. In germline, CDR1 is MNHEY, CDR2 SMNVEV (reference sequence). Trimming took 3 bases from V and 4 from J; bases not matched to a gene: 6. The CDR3 region has the DNA TGTGCCAGCAGTTTGAGACAGGGTAAATACGAGCAGTACTTC. Translating gives CASSLRQGKYEQYF.

This chain uses TRBV6-2 or TRBV6-3 with TRBJ1-5, with TRBD1 matching 7 bases. The CDR3 is 20 residues long. The V gene end was trimmed by 2 bases and the J gene end by 0 bases; junction bases not matched to a gene: 16. Germline values: CDR1 MNHEY, CDR2 SVGEGT. The CDR3 sequence is CASSYALPGQRAYSNQPQHF. DNA of the CDR3: TGTGCCAGCAGTTACGCACTACCGGGACAGAGGGCATATAGCAATCAGCCCCAGCATTTT.

V gene TRBV15 combines with J gene TRBJ1-1, with D hard to call. The germline V gene has CDR1 LNHNV and CDR2 YYDKDF (reference sequence). V was pared by 0 bases and J by 3 bases, with 11 bases between. The CDR3 covers 15 residues. The CDR3 bases are TGTGCCACCAGCAGAGATGACATGGACGACACTGAAGCTTTCTTT. Translation: CATSRDDMDDTEAFF.

The rearrangement uses TRBV20-1 and TRBJ1-5; D may be TRBD1 (5 bases). Germline values: CDR1 DFQATT, CDR2 SNEGSKA (reference sequence). Trimming left V 4 bases short and J 1 base short, with 8 bases between. This CDR3 has 13 amino acids. The CDR3 DNA follows: TGCAGTGCTACTGACAGAAGCAATCAGCCCCAGCATTTT. This encodes CSATDRSNQPQHF.

The J gene is TRBJ2-7, the V gene TRBV5-1; unclear D gene. Trimming shortened V by 1 base and J by 2 bases, and 4 bases separated the two germline ends. The germline V gene encodes CDR1 SGHRS and CDR2 YFSETQ. The CDR3 runs 12 residues. CDR3 DNA: TGCGCCAGCAGCTTGAGCCCCTACGAGCAGTACTTC. Its protein product is CASSLSPYEQYF.

The J gene is TRBJ1-2, the V gene TRBV30; D is ambiguous. V gave up 2 bases and J gave up 10 bases, with 14 bases separating them. Looked up from germline, CDR1 is GTSNPN and CDR2 is SVGIG (reference sequence). This CDR3 contains 12 residues. CDR3 in amino acids: CAWSPHETLYTF. The CDR3 DNA follows: TGTGCCTGGAGTCCCCATGAGACCCTCTACACCTTC. Based on the CDR3 plus reference TRBV30 and TRBJ1-2, the full variable domain is SQTIHQWPATLVQPVGSPLSLECTVEGTSNPNLYWYRQAAGRGLQLLFYSVGIGQISSEVPQNLSASRPQDRQFILSSKKLLLSDSGFYLCAWSPHETLYTFGSGTRLTVV.

The rearrangement uses TRBV13 and TRBJ2-1, with no clear D. This CDR3 has 14 amino acids. Germline CDR1 and CDR2: PRHDT and FYEKMQ (reference sequence). V was shortened by 0 bases and J by 7 bases, with 10 bases between the two germline ends. The CDR3 spells CASSLGPLGNEQFF. The CDR3 region has the DNA TGTGCCAGCAGCTTAGGTCCGCTGGGGAATGAGCAGTTCTTC.

This chain joins TRBV18 and TRBJ1-2, with 7 bases fitting TRBD1. V gave up 2 bases and J gave up 3 bases; unmatched junction bases: 12. Germline lookup yields CDR1 KGHSH and CDR2 LQKENI. The CDR3 has 17 residues. The chain's CDR3 is CASSPRNRQGSDYGYTF. The CDR3 region has the DNA TGTGCCAGCTCACCAAGAAACAGACAGGGCAGCGACTATGGCTACACCTTC. Full variable domain (missing parts from reference TRBV18 and TRBJ1-2): NAGVMQNPRHLVRRRGQEARLRCSPMKGHSHVYWYRQLPEEGLKFMVYLQKENIIDESGMPKERFSAEFPKEGPSILRIQQVVRGDSAAYFCASSPRNRQGSDYGYTFGSGTRLTVV.

The V call is TRBV19, the J call TRBJ2-1; 8 bases map to TRBD2. J lost 10 bases, V lost 3 bases, and 8 bases had no gene match. The CDR3 loop spans 14 amino acids. Germline V lookup: CDR1 LNHDA, CDR2 SQIVND (reference sequence). For the CDR3, the DNA is TGTGCCAGTAGTATGACCCGGACTAGCACGGAGCAGTTCTTC. This gives the protein CASSMTRTSTEQFF.

In nucleotides, the CDR3 is TGTGCCAGTAGTATCATGCTAGCGGGGGACAATGAGCAGTTCTTC. Translating it yields CASSIMLAGDNEQFF. The V gene is TRBV19, the J gene TRBJ2-1, with 10 bases matching TRBD2. CDR1 and CDR2 (germline): LNHDA, SQIVND (reference sequence). Germline trimming cut 3 bases from V and 5 bases from J; bases unmatched to any gene: 4. The CDR3 length is 15 residues.

The chain has TRBV7-3 and TRBJ2-3; D is unclear. Germline loops: CDR1 SGHTA, CDR2 FQGTGA. CDR3 size: 14 residues. V shed 4 bases and J shed 0 bases, with 8 bases lying between them. The CDR3 here is CASSSMGSTDTQYF. DNA for the CDR3: TGTGCCAGCAGCTCCATGGGGAGCACAGATACGCAGTATTTT.

The chain couples TRBV2 to TRBJ2-4; 12 bases map to TRBD2. This CDR3 comprises 18 residues. Per germline, CDR1 SNHLY and CDR2 FYNNEI. J lost 1 base, V lost 5 bases, and 9 bases had no gene match. The CDR3 loop is CASSTPGTSGLAKNIQYF. DNA of the CDR3: TGTGCCAGCAGTACCCCCGGGACTAGCGGGTTGGCCAAAAACATTCAGTACTTC.

V and J are TRBV15 and TRBJ2-3; 9 nucleotides line up with TRBD2. The germline CDR1 and CDR2 sequences are LNHNV and YYDKDF (reference sequence). CDR3 length equals 16 residues. V lost 4 bases, J lost 1 base, and 6 bases stayed unmatched. In DNA, the CDR3 is TGTGCCACCAGCAAAGATAGCGGGAGCCGCACAGATACGCAGTATTTT. Residues: CATSKDSGSRTDTQYF.

This clone was seen a handful of times. DNA of the CDR3: TGTGCCAGCAGTGACGCCACAGGGTGGTATGGCTACACCTTC. Protein product: CASSDATGWYGYTF. The chain recombines TRBV25-1 with TRBJ1-2; weak D call: TRBD1 (6 bases). The CDR3 contains 14 residues. The germline V gene encodes CDR1 MGHDK and CDR2 SYGVNS. The V gene lost 3 bases and the J gene lost 5 bases, with 13 bases spanning the gap.

J is TRBJ1-1 and V is TRBV5-1; no clear D. The CDR3 has 14 amino acids. Germline V gene sequence: CDR1 SGHRS, CDR2 YFSETQ. The V gene lost 3 bases and the J gene lost 5 bases, with 14 bases spanning the gap. CDR3 coding DNA: TGCGCCAGCAGCTCCCAGCCGACGGAGACTGAAGCTTTCTTT. Translated, it gives CASSSQPTETEAFF.

This chain connects TRBV10-3 to TRBJ2-1, with 11 positions matching TRBD2. Losses at the gene ends were 7 bases for V and 5 bases for J; bases not matched to a gene: 7. Per germline, CDR1 ENHRY and CDR2 SYGVKD. The CDR3 sequence is 15 residues long. CDR3 nucleotides: TGTGCCATCAATCGGGGACTAGCGGATAACAATGAGCAGTTCTTC. Amino acids: CAINRGLADNNEQFF.